These 29 T cell receptor beta chains originate from one sample sequenced in a study of T cell repertoires in ileal Crohn's disease. Profiling relied on immunoSEQ multiplex PCR, and the TCRdb table lists in-frame clones only, not all of them. This sample has around 3,600 clones; 81% occur once, and the top ten carry roughly 4.6%. Time point here: neoterminal ileum biopsy at postoperative endoscopy, about 6 months after surgery. Sequencing used ileal tissue. The receptors here all came from an adult with Crohn's disease.

The genes are TRBV5-1 and TRBJ1-1; D is perhaps TRBD1 (6 bases). Germline CDR1 and CDR2: SGHRS and YFSETQ. The ends were cut back, 2 bases at V and 6 bases at J, with 14 bases in the middle. The CDR3 loop spans 14 amino acids. The DNA of the CDR3 is TGCGCCAGCAGCTTTAATCCAGGGGCAGCTGAAGCTTTCTTT. Its protein product is CASSFNPGAAEAFF.

The chain recombines TRBV7-6 with TRBJ1-3; TRBD1 agrees at 10 bases. Unmatched junction bases numbered 4, after V lost 4 bases and J lost 4 bases. The germline gives CDR1 SGHVS, CDR2 FNYEAQ. This CDR3 is built from 15 residues. CDR3 residues: CASSSGQGVGNTIYF. The CDR3 region has the DNA TGTGCCAGCAGCTCTGGACAGGGGGTCGGAAACACCATATATTTT.

The chain joins TRBV10-2 to TRBJ2-7, with 10 bases lining up with TRBD2. The CDR3 contains 16 residues. V was pared by 2 bases and J by 3 bases, with 7 bases of the junction left unmatched. The germline V gene has CDR1 WSHSY and CDR2 SAAADI. CDR3 bases: TGCGCCAGCAGTGAGCCAAGCGGGAGGGTTGTCTACGAGCAGTACTTC. Its translation: CASSEPSGRVVYEQYF.

As concerns this clone: An end of the junction does not agree with germline; a read error may underlie this. The chain carries TRBV7-7 and TRBJ2-1; 10 bases align to TRBD2. The CDR3 is 15 residues long. Germline CDR1 is SSHAT and CDR2 is FNYEAQ (reference sequence). CDR3 bases: TGTGCTAGCAGCCCTAGCGGGGGTTCCTACAATGAGCAGTTCTTC. It specifies CASSPSGGSYNEQFF. Looking up the rest from reference TRBV7-7 and TRBJ2-1 gives the full variable domain: GAGVSQSPRYKVTKRGQDVTLRCDPISSHATLYWYQQALGQGPEFLTYFNYEAQPDKSGLPSDRFSAERPEGSISTLTIQRTEQRDSAMYRCASSPSGGSYNEQFFGPGTRLTVL.

In this sample, this clone turned up once. In nucleotides, the CDR3 is TGTGCCAGCAGTTACGTTGACCACGCGGGCAATCAGCCCCAGCATTTT. Amino acid sequence: CASSYVDHAGNQPQHF. This rearrangement joins TRBV6-6 to TRBJ1-5, with D unclear. The CDR3 spans 16 residues. Germline V gives CDR1 MNHNY, CDR2 SVGAGI (reference sequence). V was clipped by 2 bases and J by 2 bases, with 13 bases between them.

The rearrangement joins TRBV5-6 to TRBJ2-7; 12 bases match TRBD2. Germline V gives CDR1 SGHDT, CDR2 YYEEEE. V gave up 4 bases and J gave up 0 bases; unmatched junction bases: 8. The CDR3 has 17 residues. CDR3 sequence reads: CASSNLAGGPISYEQYF. CDR3 nucleotides: TGTGCCAGCAGCAACCTAGCGGGAGGGCCGATCTCCTACGAGCAGTACTTC.

The V call is TRBV2, the J call TRBJ2-1; tentatively, D is TRBD2 (7 bases). Trimming left V 2 bases short and J 4 bases short, with 24 bases between. Germline CDR1 is SNHLY and CDR2 is FYNNEI. The CDR3 contains 19 residues. Here the CDR3 DNA reads TGTGCCAGCAGTGAAAGGGGGAGGGATACGCTATACCTTTACAATGAGCAGTTCTTC. Its protein is CASSERGRDTLYLYNEQFF. Combining the CDR3 with reference TRBV2 and TRBJ2-1 gives the whole variable domain EPEVTQTPSHQVTQMGQEVILRCVPISNHLYFYWYRQILGQKVEFLVSFYNNEISEKSEIFDDQFSVERPDGSNFTLKIRSTKLEDSAMYFCASSERGRDTLYLYNEQFFGPGTRLTVL.

J is TRBJ1-3 and V is TRBV6-1; no reliable D call. Germline CDR1 and CDR2: MNHNS and SASEGT. CDR3 length equals 13 residues. V was pared by 3 bases and J by 10 bases, with 13 bases between. CDR3 region: CASSDSVDTTIYF. DNA for the CDR3: TGTGCCAGCAGTGATTCGGTTGACACAACCATATATTTT.

The rearrangement uses TRBV5-5 and TRBJ1-2; TRBD1 aligns across 8 bases. This CDR3 has 14 residues. Germline V gene sequence: CDR1 SGHKS, CDR2 YYEKEE (reference sequence). J was trimmed by 8 bases and V by 1 base; bases with no gene match: 7. CDR3 protein: CASSLIQGAWGYTF. For the CDR3, the DNA is TGTGCCAGCAGCTTGATTCAGGGGGCTTGGGGCTACACCTTC.

V is TRBV20-1 and J is TRBJ1-1, with D uncertain. The CDR3 has 11 residues. Germline CDR1 reads DFQATT; CDR2 reads SNEGSKA (reference sequence). Trimming stripped 2 bases from V and 6 bases from J, with 7 bases between. CDR3 in amino acids: CSARLRAEAFF. In nucleotides, the CDR3 is TGCAGTGCTAGATTGAGGGCTGAAGCTTTCTTT.

The CDR3 sequence is CASSPGQGSDTQYF. The CDR3, as DNA: TGCGCCAGCAGCCCGGGACAGGGGTCAGATACGCAGTATTTT. The chain recombines TRBV5-1 with TRBJ2-3; 10 positions agree with TRBD1. V was clipped by 4 bases and J by 4 bases; unmatched bases: 3. Germline loops: CDR1 SGHRS, CDR2 YFSETQ. This CDR3 comprises 14 residues.

The chain is built from TRBV28 and TRBJ1-1; a possible D gene is TRBD1 (6 bases). Germline lookup yields CDR1 MDHEN and CDR2 SYDVKM. Deletions cut 11 bases from V and 3 bases from J, with 19 bases between. The length of the CDR3 is 14 residues. The CDR3 here is CAAGGATGHTEAFF. CDR3 sequence (DNA): TGTGCCGCCGGGGGGGCGACGGGTCACACTGAAGCTTTCTTT.

The chain couples TRBV4-1 to TRBJ2-3; D is perhaps TRBD1 (6 bases). Germline assignment: CDR1 MGHRA and CDR2 YSYEKL. V gave up 2 bases and J gave up 4 bases, with 13 bases separating them. The CDR3 has 15 amino acids. The CDR3 nucleotides read TGCGCCAGCAGCCAAAAACAGGGAATTTCAGATACGCAGTATTTT. Protein: CASSQKQGISDTQYF.

The rearrangement uses TRBV11-3 and TRBJ2-7; 12 bases line up with TRBD1. CDR3 length equals 17 residues. Trimming cost V 4 bases and J 3 bases; bases outside gene matches: 10. Germline lookup yields CDR1 SGHNT and CDR2 YENEEA. Here the CDR3 reads CASSSTPGTGGGYEQYF. CDR3 DNA: TGTGCCAGCAGCTCAACCCCCGGGACAGGGGGCGGCTACGAGCAGTACTTC.

The J gene is TRBJ1-4, the V gene TRBV15; 7 bases align to TRBD1. The V segment lost 0 bases and the J segment 5 bases; nucleotides outside the gene matches: 3. This CDR3 has 15 amino acids. The V gene's germline CDR1 is LNHNV and CDR2 YYDKDF (reference sequence). In nucleotides, the CDR3 is TGTGCCACCAGCAGAGATCAGGGGGTAAATGAAAAACTGTTTTTT. Amino acids: CATSRDQGVNEKLFF. The full variable domain, its missing parts supplied by reference TRBV15 and TRBJ1-4, is DAMVIQNPRYQVTQFGKPVTLSCSQTLNHNVMYWYQQKSSQAPKLLFHYYDKDFNNEADTPDNFQSRRPNTSFCFLDIRSPGLGDTAMYLCATSRDQGVNEKLFFGSGTQLSVL.

The chain is built from TRBV5-4 and TRBJ1-2; D might be TRBD1 (6 bases). Germline assignment: CDR1 SGHNT and CDR2 YYREEE (reference sequence). The CDR3 covers 14 residues. V lost 0 bases to trimming and J lost 7 bases, with 13 bases between them. As DNA, the CDR3 is TGTGCCAGCAGCTTGGCCGGGTTACAGGGTGGCTACACCTTC. Translated, it gives CASSLAGLQGGYTF.

V usage is TRBV18 and J usage is TRBJ1-6; TRBD1 aligns across 7 bases. Looked up from germline, CDR1 is KGHSH and CDR2 is LQKENI. The CDR3 extends over 15 amino acids. Trimming removed 4 bases from V and 8 bases from J; junction bases left unmatched: 8. In DNA, the CDR3 is TGTGCCAGCTCACTCGAGACAGGGTCCTATTCACCCCTCCACTTT. Translated, it gives CASSLETGSYSPLHF.

The rearrangement joins TRBV18 to TRBJ1-1; 8 positions match TRBD1. CDR1 and CDR2 (germline): KGHSH, LQKENI. The CDR3 loop spans 14 amino acids. V trimming: 5 bases; J trimming: 5 bases; junction bases outside the gene matches: 7. CDR3 in amino acids: CASSSQDRGTEAFF. The CDR3 bases are TGTGCCAGCTCATCACAAGACAGGGGAACTGAAGCTTTCTTT.

The V and J genes are TRBV5-4 and TRBJ2-5; unclear D gene. Between the trimmed V and J ends, which lost 0 bases and 2 bases, there was a span of 8 bases. The CDR3 is 14 amino acids. CDR1 and CDR2 from the germline V gene are SGHNT and YYREEE (reference sequence). As DNA, the CDR3 is TGTGCCAGCAGCTTGGTTACTACACAAGAGACCCAGTACTTC. Its protein is CASSLVTTQETQYF.

In its sample, this clone was seen once. This sequence joins TRBV15 and TRBJ2-3, with TRBD2 matching 8 bases. Germline CDR1 LNHNV, CDR2 YYDKDF (reference sequence). Losses at the gene ends were 0 bases for V and 1 base for J; bases not matched to a gene: 9. The CDR3 has 18 amino acids. The CDR3 loop reads CATSRDSPVTSGTDTQYF. The DNA of the CDR3 is TGTGCCACCAGCAGAGATAGTCCAGTGACTAGCGGCACAGATACGCAGTATTTT.

This clone was observed a single time. The J gene is TRBJ2-1, the V gene TRBV6-1; no clear D. Per the germline V gene, CDR1 is MNHNS and CDR2 is SASEGT. Trimming took 6 bases from V and 7 from J, leaving 13 bases between them. The CDR3 has 13 residues. CDR3 sequence (DNA): TGTGCCAGCAGATCCGCTCAGTGGAATGAGCAGTTCTTC. Its protein is CASRSAQWNEQFF.

The chain recombines TRBV10-3 with TRBJ2-2, with 7 bases fitting TRBD1. CDR1 and CDR2 (germline): ENHRY, SYGVKD. The junction had 6 bases not matched to a gene; V was cut back by 2 bases and J by 3 bases. This CDR3 contains 16 residues. The CDR3 DNA is TGTGCCATCAGTGAGCGACAGGGTAGCGACACCGGGGAGCTGTTTTTT. Translating gives CAISERQGSDTGELFF.

V and J are TRBV6-5 and TRBJ2-3; D is unresolved. V lost 2 bases to trimming and J lost 1 base, with 4 bases between them. The CDR3 has 13 residues. Germline loops: CDR1 MNHEY, CDR2 SVGAGI. Here the CDR3 reads CASSYAGTDTQYF. For the CDR3, the DNA is TGTGCCAGCAGTTACGCGGGCACAGATACGCAGTATTTT.

This chain joins TRBV7-2 and TRBJ2-1; 8 nucleotides align to TRBD2. J gave up 2 bases and V 5 bases, and 2 bases lay outside the gene matches. Germline CDR1 is SGHTA and CDR2 is FQGNSA. The CDR3 has 14 amino acids. CDR3 residues: CASSPGLAYNEQFF. The CDR3 region has the DNA TGTGCCAGCAGCCCGGGACTAGCCTACAATGAGCAGTTCTTC.

This clone has only one observation. The chain is built from TRBV11-2 and TRBJ2-7; weak D call: TRBD1 (6 bases). Trimming stripped 4 bases from V and 0 bases from J, with 16 bases between. The CDR3 spans 16 residues. CDR1 is SGHAT, CDR2 FQNNGV, per germline. The CDR3 region is CASSYKSDRSSYEQYF. For the CDR3, the DNA is TGTGCCAGCAGCTATAAATCTGACAGGAGCTCCTACGAGCAGTACTTC.

Concerning this clone: At the DNA level, this CDR3 is encoded by other sequences in the same sample as well. Here the CDR3 DNA reads TGTGCCAGCAGCAGAGGACAGGGAGGATACGAGCAGTACTTC. Encoded protein: CASSRGQGGYEQYF. The chain recombines TRBV7-9 with TRBJ2-7; 8 bases match TRBD1. The germline V gene encodes CDR1 SEHNR and CDR2 FQNEAQ (reference sequence). The CDR3 sequence is 14 residues long. Trimming at V came to 5 bases and at J to 4 bases, leaving 7 bases not matched to a gene.

This clone has a single count. The chain employs TRBV29-1 and TRBJ2-5; maybe TRBD1 (6 bases). V lost 7 bases and J 5 bases, leaving 20 bases between the germline ends. The CDR3 extends over 14 amino acids. Looked up from germline, CDR1 is SQVTM and CDR2 is ANQGSEA. CDR3: CSASGTGSVETQYF. CDR3 in DNA: TGCAGCGCCTCCGGAACAGGGTCTGTTGAGACCCAGTACTTC.

V and J are TRBV19 and TRBJ1-1; possible D gene TRBD1, 6 bases. CDR3 size: 14 residues. The germline gives CDR1 LNHDA, CDR2 SQIVND (reference sequence). V lost 10 bases to trimming and J lost 0 bases, with 15 bases between them. The CDR3 nucleotides are TGTGCCACTGGGCAGACAGGAGTGAACACTGAAGCTTTCTTT. Its protein product is CATGQTGVNTEAFF.

The rearrangement links TRBV5-1 to TRBJ2-7; 9 bases fit TRBD2. J gave up 5 bases and V 2 bases, and 5 bases lay outside the gene matches. The CDR3 spans 14 residues. Germline V CDR1 and CDR2: SGHRS, YFSETQ. CDR3: CASSFLAGNDEQYF. The CDR3 region has the DNA TGCGCCAGCAGCTTTCTAGCGGGAAACGACGAGCAGTACTTC.